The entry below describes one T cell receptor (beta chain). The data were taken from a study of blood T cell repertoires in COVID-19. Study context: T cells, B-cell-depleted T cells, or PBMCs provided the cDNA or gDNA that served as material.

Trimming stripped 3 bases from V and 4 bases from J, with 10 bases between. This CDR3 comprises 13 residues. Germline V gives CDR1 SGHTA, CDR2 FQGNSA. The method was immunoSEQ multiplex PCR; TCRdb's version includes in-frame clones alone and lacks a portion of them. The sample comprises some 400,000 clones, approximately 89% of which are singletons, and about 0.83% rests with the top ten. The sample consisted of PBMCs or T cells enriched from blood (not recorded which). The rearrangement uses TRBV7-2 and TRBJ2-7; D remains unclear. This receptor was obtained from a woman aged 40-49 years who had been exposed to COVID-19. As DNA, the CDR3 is TGTGCCAGCAGCTTGGCGGTTGGGTACGAGCAGTACTTC. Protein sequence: CASSLAVGYEQYF.